This T cell receptor (beta chain) appears in the sequencing data of a study of beta chain features in type 1 diabetes. Study information: All samples yielded 100 million to 140 million examined sorted cells. Findings and limits, study-wide: In type 1 diabetes patients, VDJ junctions had fewer insertions; deletions at these junctions were more frequent.

Central memory, naive, regulatory and stem cell-like memory CD4+ cells were sorted by CD45RO/CCR7/CD25/CD127/CD95/CD27. Each sorted population was over 95% pure. Sequenced material consisted of expressed TCRB transcripts (all of the isolated RNA was reverse transcribed). Using immunoSEQ multiplex PCR, the repertoire was profiled, and TCRdb retains in-frame clones only, with some absent. Of 970,000 or so clones in the sample, around a sixth were seen once. V lost 0 bases and J lost 6, with 19 bases in between. This CDR3 has 17 residues. The germline V gene encodes CDR1 SGDLS and CDR2 YYNGEE. As regards this clone: Its antigen is not identified.

The specimen sequenced was naive CD4+ T cells from blood. The chain uses TRBV9 and TRBJ2-1; D is perhaps TRBD2 (6 bases). This receptor was obtained from a woman aged 18-29 years in good health. This CDR3 is CASSVDPGGEVSNEQFF. DNA for the CDR3: TGTGCCAGCAGCGTAGATCCAGGCGGGGAAGTCAGCAATGAGCAGTTCTTC.